This T cell receptor beta chain is drawn from a study of blood T cell repertoires in COVID-19. About the research overall: The study drew acute and convalescent COVID-19 samples from the United States, Italy and Spain. From T cells, B-cell-depleted T cells, or PBMCs came the material, which was cDNA or gDNA.

As originally analysed: Reference gene primers were amplified, and this amplification served to estimate nucleated cell counts. Sequencing used immunoSEQ multiplex PCR; TCRdb keeps in-frame clones, though not all of them. The D gene and trimming were derived from the DNA, and the V and J assignments and clone size from that table. The sample includes under 300,000 clones, about 83% of them seen just once. This clonotype originated in a man aged 80 or over with acute or convalescent COVID-19. Sequencing was performed on peripheral blood.

CDR3 loop: CASSLRPSGTNEQFF. Here the CDR3 DNA reads TGTGCCAGCAGTTTGCGACCTAGCGGGACGAATGAGCAGTTCTTC. The gene calls are TRBV27 and TRBJ2-1; TRBD2 matches at 9 bases. V was clipped by 3 bases and J by 7 bases; unmatched bases: 7. In germline, CDR1 is MNHEY, CDR2 SMNVEV (reference sequence). The CDR3 spans 15 residues.